This T cell receptor (beta chain) was found in a study of T cell responses to AZD1222 COVID-19 vaccine (dated by TCRdb to the early 2020s). Background for the entire study: AZD1222 recipients with second doses at about 4 weeks or about 12 weeks were pooled, because spike-specific TCR depth and breadth did not differ between schedules. Trial participants were enrolled by age into 18-55, 56-69 and 70-plus year subgroups, with approximately 150, 30 and 60 TCR-sequenced participants respectively. TCR sequencing was performed for more than 230 trial participants, of whom around 200 were given two doses of AZD1222 and 26 were given two doses of MenACWY control vaccine. Paper-wide results and their limitations: Spike-specific TCR breadth and depth rose significantly after two AZD1222 doses compared with day 0 and with MenACWY recipients. The whole spike protein was spanned by vaccine-associated CD4 TCRs, and dominant responses were seen in regions 160-218 and 743-854. Because no day 14 peak-response samples were available, repertoires were characterized only after the peak T cell response. In the small 56-69-year group, the increase in depth fell short of significance, most likely because of low power. Participants were mostly white British, with more females than males. The authors suggested clonal diversity may have been underestimated. Reportedly, almost half of the unique spike-specific TCRs recognized epitopes lying outside the regions that are mutated in the B.1.351 and B.1.1.7 variants. Conclusions about previously exposed vaccinees were limited because only six AZD1222 recipients were SARS-CoV-2 seropositive at baseline.

With regard to this clone: Its binding antigen is unknown. Base quality data are lacking; no much larger clone is found one base away.

What the time point label conveys for this sample: baseline before first vaccination. The vaccinee samples were drawn from two UK trials, COV001 and COV002, one of which was a single-blind randomized controlled phase 2/3 trial testing AZD1222 (ChAdOx1 nCoV-19) in healthy adults. For TCRbeta chain sequencing, PBMC samples from trial participants were taken at day 0 and at day 28 after the second dose. CDR3 length: 16 amino acids, cysteine to phenylalanine. Only the CDR3 DNA stays, 48 bases, in frame from base 1. CDR1 and CDR2 are read off the germline V gene (reference sequence) as GTSNPN and SVGIG. Deletion took 0 bases off V and 6 bases off J, with a span of 20 bases between the germline ends. The CDR3 regions of human TCRbeta chains were subjected to immunosequencing. On the authors' methods: TCRs in the repertoires were compared against a reference library of SARS-CoV-2-specific TCRs that had been generated with the MIRA antigen-specificity platform. Breadth meant the fraction of unique TCRs that were SARS-CoV-2-associated, whereas depth meant the fraction of total T cells that were SARS-CoV-2-associated. Using the MIRA data, every spike-specific TCR was mapped to the spike region that the TCR reacted to and assigned to either a CD4 or a CD8 class. Log10-transformed breadth and depth values were compared by one-way ANOVA with Sidak's multiple comparisons tests. The clones in this table, taken by TCRdb from immuneACCESS, are in-frame only. Not every clone is retained; where verified, under half of the shortfall comes from an unresolved V gene, and the cause of the rest is unknown. V and J calls and clone size are as listed in that table; D and trimming were resolved from the DNA. The table for this sample lists approximately 150,000 clones; roughly 91% of them were counted only once. Approximately 1.5% of the sample is taken by the ten largest.

Specimen: peripheral blood, collected on day 0 of AZD1222 vaccination. The chain is made from TRBV30 and TRBJ1-2; the D region possibly corresponds to TRBD1 (6 bases align). This receptor was obtained from an adult in good health. The CDR3 region: CAWSVRRDILQNGYTF. At the DNA level, the sequence is TGTGCCTGGAGTGTACGAAGGGACATACTCCAAAATGGCTACACCTTC.